The 15 T cell receptor beta chains in this list originate from one sample, sequenced in a study of T cells in Graves' hyperthyroidism and ophthalmopathy. RNA transcripts were the template for amplifying TCR beta CDR3 regions. During a first-round RT-PCR of the TCR CDR3, the HTBI primer set was used. MiXCR, applied by TCRdb to the multiplex PCR reads, yields one record per CDR3 protein. This table has 300,000 to 350,000 distinct CDR3 sequences, around 13% appearing once. Specimen: blood. The receptor set was obtained from a woman in her 30s with Graves' hyperthyroidism.

In this sample, this clonotype turned up a few times. The chain uses TRBV4-3 and TRBJ2-1; possibly TRBD2 for D (6 bases). The CDR3 covers 15 residues. Germline lookup yields CDR1 LGHNA and CDR2 YSLEER. The V gene lost 0 bases and the J gene lost 15 bases, with 21 bases spanning the gap. This CDR3 is CASSQDPRDSTGRFF. CDR3 bases: TGCGCCAGCAGCCAAGATCCCCGGGACTCAACTGGGCGGTTCTTC.

The CDR3 region has the DNA TGTGCCAGCAGCATTTGGGACAGTAAGAGGATCTATGGCTACACCTTC. Residues: CASSIWDSKRIYGYTF. The chain combines TRBV11-2 with TRBJ1-2, with 7 bases lining up with TRBD1. The CDR3 spans 16 residues. Germline lookup yields CDR1 SGHAT and CDR2 FQNNGV. J lost 4 bases, V lost 5 bases, and 13 bases had no gene match. The variable domain in full, with the rest retrieved from reference TRBV11-2 and TRBJ1-2, is EAGVAQSPRYKIIEKRQSVAFWCNPISGHATLYWYQQILGQGPKLLIQFQNNGVVDDSQLPKDRFSAERLKGVDSTLKIQPAKLEDSAVYLCASSIWDSKRIYGYTFGSGTRLTVV.

This clonotype came up many times. The rearrangement joins TRBV2 to TRBJ2-1; TRBD1 agrees at 8 bases. The CDR3 consists of 16 residues. V dropped 1 base and J dropped 3; count of bases not matched to a gene: 5. The V gene's germline CDR1 is SNHLY and CDR2 FYNNEI. The CDR3 DNA reads as TGTGCCAGCAGTGAAGTGGGACAGGACGACTACAATGAGCAGTTCTTC. It encodes CASSEVGQDDYNEQFF.

This clonotype was picked up a small number of times. J is TRBJ1-4 and V is TRBV6-4; possibly TRBD1 for D (5 bases). The length of the CDR3 is 15 residues. Germline V gene data show CDR1 as MRHNA and CDR2 as SNTAGT. Trimming removed 1 base at V and 11 bases at J, with 17 bases between. The CDR3 sequence is CASSDYERRDPKLFF. Here the CDR3 DNA reads TGTGCCAGCAGTGACTATGAGCGCCGGGACCCCAAACTGTTTTTT.

The V gene is TRBV5-6, the J gene TRBJ2-7; D remains ambiguous. CDR3 length: 15 amino acids. Trimming took off 0 bases at V and 1 base at J, with 11 bases between the two ends. Germline CDR1 and CDR2: SGHDT and YYEEEE. CDR3 sequence: CASSLVDWVSYEQYF. The CDR3 bases are TGTGCCAGCAGCTTGGTTGATTGGGTATCCTACGAGCAGTACTTC.

The chain couples TRBV20-1 to TRBJ2-7; perhaps TRBD2 as D (6 bases). In germline, CDR1 is DFQATT, CDR2 SNEGSKA (reference sequence). CDR3 size: 12 residues. This CDR3 is CSASSAVREQYF. Written as DNA, the CDR3 is TGCAGCGCGTCTAGCGCGGTCCGCGAGCAGTACTTC.

V gene TRBV11-2 combines with J gene TRBJ2-1; 14 bases fit TRBD2. Trimming at V came to 3 bases and at J to 5 bases, leaving 3 bases not matched to a gene. Germline values: CDR1 SGHAT, CDR2 FQNNGV. The CDR3 length is 16 residues. As DNA, the CDR3 is TGTGCCAGCAGCTTGGAGGGACTAGCGGGAGACAATGAGCAGTTCTTC. Its translation is CASSLEGLAGDNEQFF.

There are a few counts of this clonotype. A much larger clone differs by one base, so this may be a read error. The chain combines TRBV12-3 or TRBV12-4 with TRBJ2-7; D gene ambiguous. Trimming cost V 7 bases and J 0 bases, with 7 bases left between them. The CDR3 contains 12 residues. DNA for the CDR3: TGTGCCAGCACCCAGAGCTCCTACGAGCAGTACTTC. Its protein is CASTQSSYEQYF.

This clonotype was counted at least ten times. The chain is built from TRBV2 and TRBJ1-5; a weak D match, TRBD1 (6 bases). V dropped 6 bases and J dropped 0 bases, with 15 bases sitting between them. This CDR3 is 16 amino acids long. CDR1 is SNHLY and CDR2 is FYNNEI in the germline V gene. The CDR3 region has the DNA TGTGCCAGCAGACTAGGGACACAGAATAGCAATCAGCCCCAGCATTTT. It translates to CASRLGTQNSNQPQHF.

This clonotype was counted only a few times. A read error may produce the germline difference seen at one junction end. The rearrangement uses TRBV6-1 and TRBJ1-5; 7 bases fit TRBD1. The CDR3 length is 12 residues. Germline CDR1 is MNHNS and CDR2 is SASEGT. Here the CDR3 reads CAPGTANQPQHF. The CDR3 nucleotides are TGCGCCCCCGGGACAGCTAATCAGCCCCAGCATTTT.

The sample holds many counts of this clonotype. The chain is built from TRBV28 and TRBJ2-5; 8 nucleotides agree with TRBD2. J gave up 4 bases and V 2 bases, and 3 bases lay outside the gene matches. This CDR3 is built from 14 residues. Germline V CDR1 and CDR2: MDHEN, SYDVKM. In DNA form, the CDR3 reads TGTGCCAGCAGTTTACTAGCGGGTTCAGAGACCCAGTACTTC. Its translation is CASSLLAGSETQYF.

This clonotype was seen at least ten times. This chain joins TRBV7-2 and TRBJ1-5, with D possibly TRBD1 on 6 matching bases. V was shortened by 1 base and J by 3 bases, with 10 bases between the two germline ends. The germline gives CDR1 SGHTA, CDR2 FQGNSA. This CDR3 comprises 15 residues. Here the CDR3 reads CASSLVDRDNQPQHF. CDR3 bases: TGTGCCAGCAGCTTAGTGGACAGAGACAATCAGCCCCAGCATTTT.

This chain uses TRBV7-9 with TRBJ2-7; 7 nucleotides agree with TRBD1. The germline CDR1 and CDR2 sequences are SEHNR and FQNEAQ (reference sequence). The CDR3 covers 15 residues. The J segment lost 1 base and the V segment lost 4 bases, leaving 7 bases of the junction unmatched. Here the CDR3 reads CASSSSGTASYEQYF. DNA of the CDR3: TGTGCCAGCAGCTCCTCCGGGACAGCATCCTACGAGCAGTACTTC.

In this sample, this clonotype turned up many times. The chain uses TRBV20-1 and TRBJ2-5, with no clear D. Trimming pared 6 bases from V and 4 bases from J, leaving 18 bases between. Germline-derived CDR1 and CDR2 are DFQATT and SNEGSKA (reference sequence). CDR3 length: 14 residues. The CDR3 nucleotides read TGCAGTGCCGGGTTCTCTGGTTTGGGAGAGACCCAGTACTTC. It specifies CSAGFSGLGETQYF.

In its sample, this clonotype was seen a few times. J is TRBJ2-6 and V is TRBV6-1; D is undetermined. The CDR3 has 13 amino acids. V lost 3 bases and J lost 2, with 2 bases in between. Germline loops: CDR1 MNHNS, CDR2 SASEGT. The CDR3 DNA reads as TGTGCCAGCAGTGATACTGGGGCCAACGTCCTGACTTTC. It codes for CASSDTGANVLTF.